The clone carrying this T cell receptor (beta chain) was observed a single time. Its target is unknown. The sample originates from a study of a mutant IDH1 vaccine in newly diagnosed glioma. Background on the study: Of treated patients, approximately 62% were men and about 38% women, averaging around 40 years. It was radiotherapy, temozolomide, or both that patients received previously, with most receiving both.

CDR3 length equals 16 residues. Germline CDR1 SGHRS, CDR2 YFSETQ. The trim removed 3 bases at V and 6 bases at J, leaving 9 bases unmatched. Sequenced by immunoSEQ multiplex PCR; TCRdb stores in-frame clones only, minus some. The sample carries tens of thousands of clones, under 90% recorded once. Study outcomes and limitations: Most patients, 90% to 95%, showed vaccine-induced immune responses. Variations in leading peripheral T cell clonotypes appeared to have no connection with pseudoprogression.

Time point described: baseline, week 1 (first vaccination visit). The treatment here: pre-vaccination baseline after standard-of-care therapy. The source of this sequence is a woman between 50 and 59 years old with glioma. The rearrangement links TRBV5-1 to TRBJ1-5; 10 bases line up with TRBD1. The specimen comprised PBMCs, sampled from a glioma patient treated with radiotherapy, temozolomide or both. CDR3: CASSSHRDRGGQPQHF. CDR3 bases: TGCGCCAGCAGCTCTCACCGGGACAGGGGTGGTCAGCCCCAGCATTTT. Full variable domain (outside the CDR3, taken from reference TRBV5-1 and TRBJ1-5): KAGVTQTPRYLIKTRGQQVTLSCSPISGHRSVSWYQQTPGQGLQFLFEYFSETQRNKGNFPGRFSGRQFSNSRSEMNVSTLELGDSALYLCASSSHRDRGGQPQHFGDGTRLSIL.